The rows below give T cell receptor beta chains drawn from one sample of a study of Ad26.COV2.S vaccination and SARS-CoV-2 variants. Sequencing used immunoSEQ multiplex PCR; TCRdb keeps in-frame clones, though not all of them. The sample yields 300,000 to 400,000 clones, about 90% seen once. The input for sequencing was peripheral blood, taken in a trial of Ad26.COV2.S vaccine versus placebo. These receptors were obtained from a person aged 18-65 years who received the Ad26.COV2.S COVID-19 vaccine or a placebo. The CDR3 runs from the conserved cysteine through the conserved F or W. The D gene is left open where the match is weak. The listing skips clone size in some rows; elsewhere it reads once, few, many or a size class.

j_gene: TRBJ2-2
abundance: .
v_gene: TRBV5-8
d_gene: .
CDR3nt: TGTGCCAGCAGCGGTAGGGGCGAGTCCGGGGAGCTGTTTTTT
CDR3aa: CASSGRGESGELFF

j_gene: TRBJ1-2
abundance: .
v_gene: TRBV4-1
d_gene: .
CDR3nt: TGCGCCAGCAGCCATAAAACGATAACTAACTATGGCTACACCTTC
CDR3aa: CASSHKTITNYGYTF

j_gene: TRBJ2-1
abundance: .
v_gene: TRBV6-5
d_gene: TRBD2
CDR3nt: TGTGCCAGCAGTTACTCGATAGCGGGGGGATTAAATGAGCAGTTCTTC
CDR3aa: CASSYSIAGGLNEQFF

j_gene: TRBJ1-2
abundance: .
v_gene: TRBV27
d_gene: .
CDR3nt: TGTGCCAGCAGTTTAGTTGAGGGGAGCTTTCTTTATGGCTACACCTTC
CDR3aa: CASSLVEGSFLYGYTF

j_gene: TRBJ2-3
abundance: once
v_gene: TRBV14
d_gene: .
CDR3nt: TGTGCCAGCAGCCAAGATGGGCAGATCACAGATACGCAGTATTTT
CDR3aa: CASSQDGQITDTQYF

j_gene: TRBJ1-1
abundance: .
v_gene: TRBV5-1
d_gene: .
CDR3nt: TGCGCCAGCAGCAGCGTCGCCGGATTGAACACTGAAGCTTTCTTT
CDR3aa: CASSSVAGLNTEAFF

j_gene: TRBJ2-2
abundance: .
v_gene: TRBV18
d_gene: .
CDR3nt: TGTGCCAGCTCGCCGCAGGGGACCGGGGAGCTGTTTTTT
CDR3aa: CASSPQGTGELFF

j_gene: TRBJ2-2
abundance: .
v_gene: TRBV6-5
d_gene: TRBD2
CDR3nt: TGTGCCAGCACAAGACTAGCGGGACGGGAGCTGTTTTTT
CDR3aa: CASTRLAGRELFF

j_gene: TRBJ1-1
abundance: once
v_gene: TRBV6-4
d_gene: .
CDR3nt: TGTGCCAGCAGAATCATTGCTGACCCGAACACTGAAGCTTTCTTT
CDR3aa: CASRIIADPNTEAFF

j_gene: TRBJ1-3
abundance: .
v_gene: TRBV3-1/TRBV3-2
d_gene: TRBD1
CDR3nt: TGTGCCAGCAGCCTCGACAGGGTCTCTGGAAACACCATATATTTT
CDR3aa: CASSLDRVSGNTIYF

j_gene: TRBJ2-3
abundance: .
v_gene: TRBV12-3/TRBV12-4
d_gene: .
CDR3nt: TGTGCCAGCAAGGGGGCAGATACGCAGTATTTT
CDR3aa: CASKGADTQYF

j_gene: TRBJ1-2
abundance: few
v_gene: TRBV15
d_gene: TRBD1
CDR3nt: TGTGCCACCAGCACCCGACGGACAGGGACCGATGGCTACACCTTC
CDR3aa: CATSTRRTGTDGYTF

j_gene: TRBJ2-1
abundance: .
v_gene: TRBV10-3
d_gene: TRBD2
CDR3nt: TGTGCCATCAGCCGGAGCGGGGGGGCTGATGAGCAGTTCTTC
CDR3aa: CAISRSGGADEQFF

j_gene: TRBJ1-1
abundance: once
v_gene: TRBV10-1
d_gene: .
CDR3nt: TGCGCCAGCAGTACGGGGGGGGTTTGGACTGAAGCTTTCTTT
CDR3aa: CASSTGGVWTEAFF

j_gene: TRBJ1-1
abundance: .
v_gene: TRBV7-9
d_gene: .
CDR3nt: TGTGCCAGCAGCTTAGACTGGACTGAAGCTTTCTTT
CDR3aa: CASSLDWTEAFF

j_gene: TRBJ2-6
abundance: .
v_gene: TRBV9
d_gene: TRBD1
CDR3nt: TGTGCCAGCAGCGCCAGGGACAGCGACTCTGGGGCCAACGTCCTGACTTTC
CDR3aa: CASSARDSDSGANVLTF

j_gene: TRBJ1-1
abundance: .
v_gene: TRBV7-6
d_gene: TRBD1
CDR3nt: TGTGCCAGCAGCTCCCCCCGGGACAGGGGTCCGACTACTGAAGCTTTCTTT
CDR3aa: CASSSPRDRGPTTEAFF

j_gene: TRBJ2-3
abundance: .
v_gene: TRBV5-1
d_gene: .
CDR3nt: TGCGCCAGCAGCTTGGCAGGGAGAGATACGCAGTATTTT
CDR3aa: CASSLAGRDTQYF

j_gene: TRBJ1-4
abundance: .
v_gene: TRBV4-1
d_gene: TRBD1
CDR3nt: TGCGCCAGCAGCCAAGGGGACAGCCGTAATGAAAAACTGTTTTTT
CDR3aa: CASSQGDSRNEKLFF

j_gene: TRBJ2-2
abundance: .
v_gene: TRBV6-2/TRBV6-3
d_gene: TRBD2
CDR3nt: TGTGCCAGCAGTTACTCGAATAACCTAGCGGGAACCGGGGAGCTGTTTTTT
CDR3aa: CASSYSNNLAGTGELFF

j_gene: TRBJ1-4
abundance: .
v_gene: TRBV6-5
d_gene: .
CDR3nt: TGTGCCAGCAAAAGGGCCAGCTCAACTAATGAAAAACTGTTTTTT
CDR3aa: CASKRASSTNEKLFF

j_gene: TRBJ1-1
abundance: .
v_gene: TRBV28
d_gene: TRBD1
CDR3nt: TGTGCCAGCAGTTTCTCAACCAGGGGGAAGAACACTGAAGCTTTCTTT
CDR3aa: CASSFSTRGKNTEAFF

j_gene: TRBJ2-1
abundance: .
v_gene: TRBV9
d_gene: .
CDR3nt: TGTGCCAGCAGCCCCCCCCCGGGCTCCTACAATGAGCAGTTCTTC
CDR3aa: CASSPPPGSYNEQFF

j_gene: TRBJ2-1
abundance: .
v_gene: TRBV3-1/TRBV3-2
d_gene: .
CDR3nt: TGTGCCAGCAGGATTAGCGGAACCACCTACAATGAGCAGTTCTTC
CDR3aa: CASRISGTTYNEQFF

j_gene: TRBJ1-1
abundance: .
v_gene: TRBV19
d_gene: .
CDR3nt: TGTGCCAGTAGTGTGACGGTGAACACTGAAGCTTTCTTT
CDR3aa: CASSVTVNTEAFF

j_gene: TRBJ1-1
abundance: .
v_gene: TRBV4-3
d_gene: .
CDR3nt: TGCGCCAGCAGCCAATATTTTAGCGGGTCTCAAGCTTTCTTT
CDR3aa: CASSQYFSGSQAFF

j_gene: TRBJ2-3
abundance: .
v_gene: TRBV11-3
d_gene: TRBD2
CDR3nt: TGTGCCAGCAGCTTCCTAGCGGGGGGGCAAGATACGCAGTATTTT
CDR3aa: CASSFLAGGQDTQYF

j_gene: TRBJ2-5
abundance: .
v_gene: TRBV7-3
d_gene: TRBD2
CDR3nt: TGTGCCAGCAGCTTAGCGGGAGGGTACCAAGAGACCCAGTACTTC
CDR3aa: CASSLAGGYQETQYF

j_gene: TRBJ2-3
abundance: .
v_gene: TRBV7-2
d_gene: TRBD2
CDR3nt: TGTGCCAGCAGCCCGGGACTAGCGGGGGGAGGAGATACGCAGTATTTT
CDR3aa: CASSPGLAGGGDTQYF

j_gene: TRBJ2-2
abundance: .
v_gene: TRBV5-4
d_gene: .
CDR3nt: TGTGCCAGCAGCCAGTCGGGTCTTAACACCGGGGAGCTGTTTTTT
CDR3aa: CASSQSGLNTGELFF

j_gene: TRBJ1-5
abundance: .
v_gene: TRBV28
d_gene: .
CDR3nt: TGTGCCAGCAGCATTAATCAGCCCCAGCATTTT
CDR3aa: CASSINQPQHF

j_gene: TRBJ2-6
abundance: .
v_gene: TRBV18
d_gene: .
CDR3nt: TGTGCCAGCTCACCGTCTTCTGGGGCCAACGTCCTGACTTTC
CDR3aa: CASSPSSGANVLTF

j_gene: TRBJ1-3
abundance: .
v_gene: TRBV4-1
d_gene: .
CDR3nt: TGCGCCAGCAGGCCAGAAGGGGGGAAAGGAAACACCATATATTTT
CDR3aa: CASRPEGGKGNTIYF

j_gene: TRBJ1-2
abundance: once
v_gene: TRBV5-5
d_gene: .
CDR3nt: TGTGCCAGCAGCTTGGCCCTACAGCCTTTTAATGGCTACACCTTC
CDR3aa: CASSLALQPFNGYTF

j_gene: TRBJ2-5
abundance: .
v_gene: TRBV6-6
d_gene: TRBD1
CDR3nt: TGTGCCAGCAGACGGACAGGGGGGGAGACCCAGTACTTC
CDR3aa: CASRRTGGETQYF

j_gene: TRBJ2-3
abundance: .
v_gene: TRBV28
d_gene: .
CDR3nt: TGTGCCAGCAGTCGTCAGAGGCTACCCACAGATACGCAGTATTTT
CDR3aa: CASSRQRLPTDTQYF

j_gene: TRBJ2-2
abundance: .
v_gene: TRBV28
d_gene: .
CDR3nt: TGTGCCACCGGTGGCTTCGGCCCCAACACCGGGGAGCTGTTTTTT
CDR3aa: CATGGFGPNTGELFF

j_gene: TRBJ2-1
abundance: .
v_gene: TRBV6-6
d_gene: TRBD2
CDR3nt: TGTGCCAGCTTAGCGGGGGGGAGATACAATGAGCAGTTCTTC
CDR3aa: CASLAGGRYNEQFF

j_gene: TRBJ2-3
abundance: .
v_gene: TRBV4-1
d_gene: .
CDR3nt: TGCGCCAGCAGCGCCCTACAGGGAGATACGCAGTATTTT
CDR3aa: CASSALQGDTQYF

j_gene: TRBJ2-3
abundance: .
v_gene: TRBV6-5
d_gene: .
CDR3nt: TGTGCCAGCAGTTTGGACCCTAGCACAGATACGCAGTATTTT
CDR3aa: CASSLDPSTDTQYF

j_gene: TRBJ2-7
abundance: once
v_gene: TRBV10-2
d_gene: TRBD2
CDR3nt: TGCGCCAGCAGTGGTATCTGGGGCGGGGGGGCCTCTTACGAGCAGTACTTC
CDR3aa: CASSGIWGGGASYEQYF

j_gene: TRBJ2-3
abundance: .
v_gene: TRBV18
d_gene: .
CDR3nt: TGTGCCAGCTCACCACCTCAGGGAGAGGGAGATACGCAGTATTTT
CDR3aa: CASSPPQGEGDTQYF

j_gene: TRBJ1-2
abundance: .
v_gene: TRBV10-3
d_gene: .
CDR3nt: TGTGCCATCAGGGACGCGATACGTGACTATGGCTACACCTTC
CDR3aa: CAIRDAIRDYGYTF

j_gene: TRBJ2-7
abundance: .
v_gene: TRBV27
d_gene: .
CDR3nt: TGTGCCAGCAGTCCCCCTGCGGAGAAGTACTCCTACGAGCAGTACTTC
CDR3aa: CASSPPAEKYSYEQYF

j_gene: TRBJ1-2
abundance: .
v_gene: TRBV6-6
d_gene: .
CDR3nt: TGTGCCAGCAGTACGGGCCCTCGTGGCTATGGCTACACCTTC
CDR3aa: CASSTGPRGYGYTF

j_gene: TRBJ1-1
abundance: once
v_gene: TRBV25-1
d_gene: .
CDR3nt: TGTGCCAGCAGTACAAGTTACACTGAAGCTTTCTTT
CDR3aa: CASSTSYTEAFF

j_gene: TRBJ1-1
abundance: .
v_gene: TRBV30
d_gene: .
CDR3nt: TGTGCCTGGAGTGTGACCGGCCCTGAAGCTTTCTTT
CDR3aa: CAWSVTGPEAFF

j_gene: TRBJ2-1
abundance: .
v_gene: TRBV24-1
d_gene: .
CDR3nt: TGTGCCACCAGTGATCCTCTAAGTCTAGGGGCCCAGTTCTTC
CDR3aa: CATSDPLSLGAQFF

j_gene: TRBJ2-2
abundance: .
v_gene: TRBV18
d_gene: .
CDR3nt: TGTGCCAGCTCTCTTAGGGGCAACACCGGGGAGCTGTTTTTT
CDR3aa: CASSLRGNTGELFF

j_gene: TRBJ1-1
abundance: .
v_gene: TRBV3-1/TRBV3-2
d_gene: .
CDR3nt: TGTGCCAGCAGCCAACAAGGGGGATCCACTGAAGCTTTCTTT
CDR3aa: CASSQQGGSTEAFF

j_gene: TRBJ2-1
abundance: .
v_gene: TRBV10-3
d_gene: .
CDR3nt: TGTGCCATCAGTGACTCGGCATACAATGAGCAGTTCTTC
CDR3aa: CAISDSAYNEQFF

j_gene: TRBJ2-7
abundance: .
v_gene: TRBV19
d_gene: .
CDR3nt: TGTGCCAGTAGTATATTTTACAGATTCTACGAGCAGTACTTC
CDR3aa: CASSIFYRFYEQYF